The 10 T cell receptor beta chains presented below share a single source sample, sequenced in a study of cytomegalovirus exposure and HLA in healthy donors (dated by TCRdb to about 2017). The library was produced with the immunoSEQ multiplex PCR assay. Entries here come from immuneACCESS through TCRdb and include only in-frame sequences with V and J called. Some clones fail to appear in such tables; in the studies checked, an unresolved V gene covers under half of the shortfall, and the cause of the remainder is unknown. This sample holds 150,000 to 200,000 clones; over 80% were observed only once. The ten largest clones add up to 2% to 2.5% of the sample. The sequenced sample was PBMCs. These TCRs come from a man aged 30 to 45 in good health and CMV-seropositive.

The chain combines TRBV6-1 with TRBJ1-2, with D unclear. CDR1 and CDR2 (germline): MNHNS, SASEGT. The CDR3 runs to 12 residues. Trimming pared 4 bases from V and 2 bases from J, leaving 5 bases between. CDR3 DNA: TGTGCCAGCAGTGGGCAGAACTATGGCTACACCTTC. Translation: CASSGQNYGYTF.

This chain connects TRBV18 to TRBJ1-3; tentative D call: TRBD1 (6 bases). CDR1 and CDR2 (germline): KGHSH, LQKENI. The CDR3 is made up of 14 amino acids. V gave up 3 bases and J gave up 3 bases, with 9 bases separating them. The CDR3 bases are TGTGCCAGCTCACCGCGGACAGTTGGAAACACCATATATTTT. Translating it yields CASSPRTVGNTIYF.

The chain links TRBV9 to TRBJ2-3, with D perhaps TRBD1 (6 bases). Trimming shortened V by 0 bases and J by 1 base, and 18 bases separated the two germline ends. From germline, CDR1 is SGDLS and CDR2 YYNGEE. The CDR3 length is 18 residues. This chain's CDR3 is CASSVEATGTVGTDTQYF. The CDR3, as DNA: TGTGCCAGCAGCGTAGAAGCGACAGGCACGGTGGGCACAGATACGCAGTATTTT. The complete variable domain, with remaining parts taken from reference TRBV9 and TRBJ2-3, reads DSGVTQTPKHLITATGQRVTLRCSPRSGDLSVYWYQQSLDQGLQFLIQYYNGEERAKGNILERFSAQQFPDLHSELNLSSLELGDSALYFCASSVEATGTVGTDTQYFGPGTRLTVL.

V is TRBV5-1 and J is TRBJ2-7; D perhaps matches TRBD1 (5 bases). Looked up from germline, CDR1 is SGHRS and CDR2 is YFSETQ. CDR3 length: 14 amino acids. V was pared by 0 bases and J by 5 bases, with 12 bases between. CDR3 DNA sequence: TGCGCCAGCAGCTTGGAGGCAGGGTCCCACGAGCAGTACTTC. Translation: CASSLEAGSHEQYF.

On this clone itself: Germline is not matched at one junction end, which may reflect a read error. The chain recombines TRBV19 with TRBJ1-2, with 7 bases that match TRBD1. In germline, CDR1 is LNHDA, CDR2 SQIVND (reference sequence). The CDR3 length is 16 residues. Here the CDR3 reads CASSIGLGQPTYGYTF. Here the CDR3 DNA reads TGTGCCAGTAGCATAGGTCTGGGACAGCCTACCTATGGCTACACCTTC.

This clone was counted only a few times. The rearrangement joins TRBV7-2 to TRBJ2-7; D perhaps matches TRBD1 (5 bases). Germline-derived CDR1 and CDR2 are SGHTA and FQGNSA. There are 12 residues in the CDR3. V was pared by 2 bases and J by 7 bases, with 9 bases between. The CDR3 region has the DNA TGTGCCAGCAGCTTACAGGGTGAGGAGCAGTACTTC. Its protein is CASSLQGEEQYF.

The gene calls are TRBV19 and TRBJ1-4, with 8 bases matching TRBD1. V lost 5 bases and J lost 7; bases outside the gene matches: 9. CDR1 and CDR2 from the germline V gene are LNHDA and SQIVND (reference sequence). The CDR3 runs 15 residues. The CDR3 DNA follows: TGTGCCAGTAGTTCGACAGGGGATGGGAGTGAAAAACTGTTTTTT. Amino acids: CASSSTGDGSEKLFF.

The CDR3 here is CASSPVQGFATNYGYTF. CDR3 sequence (DNA): TGTGCCAGCAGCCCGGTACAGGGGTTTGCCACTAACTATGGCTACACCTTC. The genes are TRBV7-8 and TRBJ1-2, with 7 bases matching TRBD1. The CDR3 is 17 residues long. The germline CDR1 and CDR2 sequences are SGHVS and FQNEAQ. The J segment lost 0 bases and the V segment lost 5 bases, leaving 12 bases of the junction unmatched.

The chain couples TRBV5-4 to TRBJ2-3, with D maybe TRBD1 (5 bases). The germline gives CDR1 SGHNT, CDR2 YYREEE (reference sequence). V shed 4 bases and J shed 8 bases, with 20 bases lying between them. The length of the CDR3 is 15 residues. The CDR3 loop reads CASSAQGMMLGTQYF. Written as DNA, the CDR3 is TGTGCCAGCAGCGCGCAGGGTATGATGTTGGGTACGCAGTATTTT.

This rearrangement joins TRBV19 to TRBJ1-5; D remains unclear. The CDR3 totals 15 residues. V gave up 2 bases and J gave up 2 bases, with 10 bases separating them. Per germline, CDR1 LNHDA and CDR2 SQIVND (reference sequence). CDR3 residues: CASSISGSGNQPQHF. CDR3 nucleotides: TGTGCCAGTAGTATATCGGGGTCCGGCAATCAGCCCCAGCATTTT.